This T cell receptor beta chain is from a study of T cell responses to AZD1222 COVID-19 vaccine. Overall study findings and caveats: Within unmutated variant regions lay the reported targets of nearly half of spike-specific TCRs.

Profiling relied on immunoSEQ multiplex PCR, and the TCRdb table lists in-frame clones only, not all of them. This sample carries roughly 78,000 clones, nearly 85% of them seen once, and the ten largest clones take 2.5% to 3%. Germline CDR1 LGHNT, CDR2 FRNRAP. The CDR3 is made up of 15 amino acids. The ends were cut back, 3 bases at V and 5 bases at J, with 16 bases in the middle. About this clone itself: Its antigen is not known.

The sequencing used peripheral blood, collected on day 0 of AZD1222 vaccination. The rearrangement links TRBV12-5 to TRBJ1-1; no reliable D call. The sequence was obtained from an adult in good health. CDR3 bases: TGTGCTAGTGGTTTAGGGTCCGGACGGCCTACTGAAGCTTTCTTT. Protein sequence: CASGLGSGRPTEAFF.